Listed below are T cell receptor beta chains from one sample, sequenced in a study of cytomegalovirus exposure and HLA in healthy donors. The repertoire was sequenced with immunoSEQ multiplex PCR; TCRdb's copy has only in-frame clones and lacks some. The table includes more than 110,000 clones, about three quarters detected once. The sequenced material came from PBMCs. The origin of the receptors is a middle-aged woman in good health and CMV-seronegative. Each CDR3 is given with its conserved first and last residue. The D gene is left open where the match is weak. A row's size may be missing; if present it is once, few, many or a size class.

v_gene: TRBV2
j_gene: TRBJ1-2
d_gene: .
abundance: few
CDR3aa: CASSSQGYGYTF
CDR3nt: TGTGCCAGCAGTAGTCAGGGTTATGGCTACACCTTC

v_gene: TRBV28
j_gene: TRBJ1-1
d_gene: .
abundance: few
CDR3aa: CASSEWGNDAEAFF
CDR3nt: TGTGCCAGCAGTGAATGGGGCAACGACGCTGAAGCTTTCTTT

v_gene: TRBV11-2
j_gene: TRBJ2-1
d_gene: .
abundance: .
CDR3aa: CASSFVLNEQFF
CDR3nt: TGTGCCAGCAGCTTTGTATTGAATGAGCAGTTCTTC

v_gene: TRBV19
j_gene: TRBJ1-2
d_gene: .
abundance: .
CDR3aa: CASASGAVYGYTF
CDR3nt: TGTGCCAGTGCGAGCGGGGCAGTCTATGGCTACACCTTC

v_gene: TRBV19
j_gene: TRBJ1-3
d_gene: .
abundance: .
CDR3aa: CASSLGPNSGNTIYF
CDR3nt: TGTGCCAGTAGTCTAGGGCCCAACTCTGGAAACACCATATATTTT

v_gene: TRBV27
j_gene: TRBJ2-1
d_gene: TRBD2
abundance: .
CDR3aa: CASSLKSGGLSYNEQFF
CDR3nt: TGTGCCAGCAGTTTGAAAAGCGGGGGACTCTCCTACAATGAGCAGTTCTTC

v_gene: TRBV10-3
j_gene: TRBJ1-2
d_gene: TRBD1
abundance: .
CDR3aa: CAISESGQGFYGYTF
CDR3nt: TGTGCCATCAGTGAGTCGGGACAGGGGTTCTATGGCTACACCTTC

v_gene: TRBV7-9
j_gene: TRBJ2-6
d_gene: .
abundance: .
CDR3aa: CTSGGSGANVLTF
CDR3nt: TGTACCAGCGGAGGGTCAGGGGCCAACGTCCTGACTTTC

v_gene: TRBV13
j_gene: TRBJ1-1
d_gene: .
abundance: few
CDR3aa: CASGRGPDTEAFF
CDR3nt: TGTGCCAGTGGAAGGGGCCCGGACACTGAAGCTTTCTTT

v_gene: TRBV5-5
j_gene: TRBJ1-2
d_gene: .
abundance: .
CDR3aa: CASSSGYYGYTF
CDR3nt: TGTGCCAGCAGTTCAGGGTACTATGGCTACACCTTC

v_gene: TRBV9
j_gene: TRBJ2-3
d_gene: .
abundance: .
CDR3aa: CASSSNDRSAQYF
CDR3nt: TGTGCCAGCAGTTCTAATGACAGGTCCGCGCAGTATTTT